The source of this T cell receptor (beta chain) is a study of cytomegalovirus exposure and HLA in healthy donors. Findings and limits, study-wide: Productive status was seen about 90% or about 30% of the time for most TCR beta V segments in an earlier analysis.

Researchers ran the PCR with 60 Vbeta and 13 Jbeta primers. Here immunoSEQ multiplex PCR was the method, and the copy in TCRdb shows in-frame clones only, minus some. This table holds 100,000 to 150,000 clones, approximately 74% found once. Points on this clone: Antigen: not known.

The CDR3 length is 16 residues. Per the germline V gene, CDR1 is MGHRA and CDR2 is YSYEKL. V lost 4 bases and J lost 8; bases outside the gene matches: 15. The TCR originated in a man in his forties in good health and CMV-seropositive. The chain recombines TRBV4-1 with TRBJ1-2; 8 bases agree with TRBD1. Specimen: PBMCs. The CDR3 nucleotides are TGCGCCAGCAGCCCGAGCCCGACAGGGGAGGTTCACGGCTACACCTTC. Translated, it gives CASSPSPTGEVHGYTF.